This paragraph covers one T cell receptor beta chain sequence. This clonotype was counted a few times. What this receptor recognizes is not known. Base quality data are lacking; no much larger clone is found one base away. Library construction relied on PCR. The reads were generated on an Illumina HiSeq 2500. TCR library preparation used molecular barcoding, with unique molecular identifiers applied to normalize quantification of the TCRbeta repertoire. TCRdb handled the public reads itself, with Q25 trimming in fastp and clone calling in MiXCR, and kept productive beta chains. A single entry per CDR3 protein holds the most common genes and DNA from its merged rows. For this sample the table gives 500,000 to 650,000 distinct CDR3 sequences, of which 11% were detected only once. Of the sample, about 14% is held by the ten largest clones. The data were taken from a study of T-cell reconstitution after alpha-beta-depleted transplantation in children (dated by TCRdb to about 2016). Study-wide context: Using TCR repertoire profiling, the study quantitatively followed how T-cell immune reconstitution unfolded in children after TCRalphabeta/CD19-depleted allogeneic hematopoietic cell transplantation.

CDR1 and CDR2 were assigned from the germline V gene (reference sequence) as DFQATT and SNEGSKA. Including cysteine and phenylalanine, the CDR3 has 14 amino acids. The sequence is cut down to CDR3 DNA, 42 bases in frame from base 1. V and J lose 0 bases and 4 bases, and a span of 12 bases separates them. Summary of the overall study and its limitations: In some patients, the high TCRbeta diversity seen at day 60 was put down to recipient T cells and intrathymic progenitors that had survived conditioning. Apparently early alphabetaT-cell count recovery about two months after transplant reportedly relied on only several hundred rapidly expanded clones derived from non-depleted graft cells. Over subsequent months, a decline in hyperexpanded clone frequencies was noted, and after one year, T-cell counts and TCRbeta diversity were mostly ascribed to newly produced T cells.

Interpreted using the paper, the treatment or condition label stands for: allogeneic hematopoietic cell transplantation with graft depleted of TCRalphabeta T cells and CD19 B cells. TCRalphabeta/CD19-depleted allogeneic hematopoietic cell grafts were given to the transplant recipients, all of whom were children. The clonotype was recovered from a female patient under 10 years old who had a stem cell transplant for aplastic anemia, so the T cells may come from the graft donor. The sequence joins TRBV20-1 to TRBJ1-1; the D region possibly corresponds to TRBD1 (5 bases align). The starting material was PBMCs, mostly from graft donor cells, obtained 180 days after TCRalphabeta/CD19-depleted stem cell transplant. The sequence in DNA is TGCAGTGCTAGAGATCGCAGGGAAGGCACTGAAGCTTTCTTT. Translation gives CSARDRREGTEAFF.